This T cell receptor (beta chain) derives from a study of blood T cell repertoires in COVID-19. Study in general: The United States, Italy and Spain supplied acute and convalescent COVID-19 samples. T cells, B-cell-depleted T cells, or PBMCs supplied cDNA or gDNA.

This clone has more than one count but fewer than ten. Authors' data handling: For nucleated cells, counts were estimated from reference gene primer amplification. Sequenced by immunoSEQ multiplex PCR; TCRdb stores in-frame clones only, minus some. V and J calls and clone size are as listed in that table; D and trimming were resolved from the DNA. Among under 200,000 clones listed, 86% were seen once. Germline CDR1 reads DFQATT; CDR2 reads SNEGSKA (reference sequence). J was trimmed by 3 bases and V by 3 bases; bases with no gene match: 6. The CDR3 loop spans 15 amino acids. The TCR sequence derives from a young man with acute or convalescent COVID-19. The sequenced material came from peripheral blood. The chain has TRBV20-1 and TRBJ2-7; TRBD2 aligns across 12 bases. CDR3 coding DNA: TGCAGTGCTAGTCTAGCGGGGGGGGGCCGCTACGAGCAGTACTTC. Encoded protein: CSASLAGGGRYEQYF.